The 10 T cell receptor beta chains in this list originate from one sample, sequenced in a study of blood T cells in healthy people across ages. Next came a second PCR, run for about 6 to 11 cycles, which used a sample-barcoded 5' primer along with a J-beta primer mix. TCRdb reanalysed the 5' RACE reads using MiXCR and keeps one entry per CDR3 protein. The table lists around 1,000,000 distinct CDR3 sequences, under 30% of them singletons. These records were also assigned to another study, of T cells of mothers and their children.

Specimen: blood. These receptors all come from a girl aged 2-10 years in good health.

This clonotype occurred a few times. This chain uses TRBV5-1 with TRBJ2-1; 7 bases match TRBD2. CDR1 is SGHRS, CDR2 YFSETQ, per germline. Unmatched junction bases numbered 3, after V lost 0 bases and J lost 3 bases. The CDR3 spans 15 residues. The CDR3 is CASSLGAGVYNEQFF. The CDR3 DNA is TGCGCCAGCAGCTTGGGCGCGGGAGTCTACAATGAGCAGTTCTTC.

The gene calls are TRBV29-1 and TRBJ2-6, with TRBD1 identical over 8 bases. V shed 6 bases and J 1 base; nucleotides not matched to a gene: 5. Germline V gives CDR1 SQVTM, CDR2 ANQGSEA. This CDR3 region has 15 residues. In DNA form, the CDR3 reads TGCAGCGTGACAGGGGAGGAATCTGGGGCCAACGTCCTGACTTTC. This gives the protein CSVTGEESGANVLTF. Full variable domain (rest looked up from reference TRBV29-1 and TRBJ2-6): SAVISQKPSRDICQRGTSLTIQCQVDSQVTMMFWYRQQPGQSLTLIATANQGSEATYESGFVIDKFPISRPNLTFSTLTVSNMSPEDSSIYLCSVTGEESGANVLTFGAGSRLTVL.

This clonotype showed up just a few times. CDR3 residues: CASTSTSTDTQYF. The DNA of the CDR3 is TGTGCCAGCACCTCGACTAGCACAGATACGCAGTATTTT. This chain joins TRBV28 and TRBJ2-3, with D unresolved. In germline, CDR1 is MDHEN, CDR2 SYDVKM. V dropped 7 bases and J dropped 0 bases, with 8 bases sitting between them. CDR3 size: 13 residues.

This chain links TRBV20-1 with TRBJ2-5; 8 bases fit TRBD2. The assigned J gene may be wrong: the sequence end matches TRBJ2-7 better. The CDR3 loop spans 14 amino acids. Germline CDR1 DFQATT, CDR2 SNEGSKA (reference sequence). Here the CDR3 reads CSARGDGGAHEQYF. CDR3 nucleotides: TGCAGTGCTAGAGGCGACGGGGGGGCCCACGAGCAGTACTTC.

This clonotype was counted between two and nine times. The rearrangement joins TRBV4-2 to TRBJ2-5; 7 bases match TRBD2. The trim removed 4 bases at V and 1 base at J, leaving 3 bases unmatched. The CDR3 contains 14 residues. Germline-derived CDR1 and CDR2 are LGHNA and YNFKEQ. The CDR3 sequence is CASSPGLGQETQYF. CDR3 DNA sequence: TGTGCCAGCAGCCCTGGACTAGGCCAAGAGACCCAGTACTTC.

The chain's CDR3 is CASSPSLGRETQYF. In DNA, the CDR3 is TGTGCCAGCAGTCCTTCTCTGGGGCGGGAGACCCAGTACTTC. The chain has TRBV6-6 and TRBJ2-5, with a weak D call TRBD1 (5 bases). In germline, CDR1 is MNHNY, CDR2 SVGAGI (reference sequence). V lost 5 bases, J lost 5 bases, and 15 bases lay in between. The CDR3 has 14 residues.

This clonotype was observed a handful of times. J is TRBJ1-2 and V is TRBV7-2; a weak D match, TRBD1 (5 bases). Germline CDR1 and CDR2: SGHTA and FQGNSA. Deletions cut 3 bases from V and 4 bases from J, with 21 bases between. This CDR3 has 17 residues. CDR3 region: CASSFSGTNLVAYGYTF. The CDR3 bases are TGTGCCAGCAGCTTTTCCGGGACTAACCTAGTCGCCTATGGCTACACCTTC.

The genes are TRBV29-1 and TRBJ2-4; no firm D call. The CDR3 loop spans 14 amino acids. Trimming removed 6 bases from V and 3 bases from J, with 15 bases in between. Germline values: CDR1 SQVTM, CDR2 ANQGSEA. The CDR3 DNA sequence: TGCAGCGTCATTGGACGCATTAACAAAAACATTCAGTACTTC. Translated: CSVIGRINKNIQYF.

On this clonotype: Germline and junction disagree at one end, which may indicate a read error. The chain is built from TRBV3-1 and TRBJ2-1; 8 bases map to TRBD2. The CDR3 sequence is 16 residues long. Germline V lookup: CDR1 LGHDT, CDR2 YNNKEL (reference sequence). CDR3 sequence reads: CAGSHGGAYRYNEQFF. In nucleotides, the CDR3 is TGTGCCGGCAGCCACGGGGGGGCCTATCGCTACAATGAGCAGTTCTTC.

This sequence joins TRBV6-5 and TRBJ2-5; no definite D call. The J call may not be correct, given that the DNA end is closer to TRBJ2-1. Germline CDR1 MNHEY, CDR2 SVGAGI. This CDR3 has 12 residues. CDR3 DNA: TGTGCCAGCAGTTCCGGGTCGGGTGAGCAGTTCTTC. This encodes CASSSGSGEQFF.